The clone carrying this T cell receptor beta chain was counted at least ten times. This entry belongs to a study of Graves' ophthalmopathy and Graves' hyperthyroidism. Amplified material comprised TCR beta CDR3 regions derived from RNA transcripts. First-round RT-PCR employed HTBI primers, with a second-round multiplex PCR after it. Using its own MiXCR run on the multiplex PCR reads, TCRdb lists one record per CDR3 protein. The sample lists roughly 51,000 distinct CDR3 sequences; around 50% were seen once. CDR3 length: 15 residues. V shed 3 bases and J 6 bases; nucleotides not matched to a gene: 5. Looked up from germline, CDR1 is SGDLS and CDR2 is YYNGEE.

The source material was peripheral blood. The chain carries TRBV9 and TRBJ2-4; 11 bases are shared with TRBD1. The receptor was isolated from an adult man with Graves' ophthalmopathy. CDR3 nucleotides: TGTGCCAGCAGCGGGACAGGGGGCTTTGGAAACATTCAGTACTTC. It specifies CASSGTGGFGNIQYF.